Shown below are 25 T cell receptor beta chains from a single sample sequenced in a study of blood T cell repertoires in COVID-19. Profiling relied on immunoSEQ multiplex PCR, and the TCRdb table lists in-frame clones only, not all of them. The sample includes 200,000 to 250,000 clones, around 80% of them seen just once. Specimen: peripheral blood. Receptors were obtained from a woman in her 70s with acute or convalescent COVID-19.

This chain's CDR3 is CASSLVGGSGNTIYF. As DNA, the CDR3 is TGTGCCAGCAGCTTAGTGGGGGGGTCAGGAAACACCATATATTTT. The rearrangement uses TRBV7-8 and TRBJ1-3; possible D gene TRBD1, 5 bases. The germline CDR1 and CDR2 sequences are SGHVS and FQNEAQ. This CDR3 region has 15 residues. V lost 1 base, J lost 4 bases, and 11 bases lay in between. Full variable domain (remainder filled in from reference TRBV7-8 and TRBJ1-3): GAGVSQSPRYKVAKRGQDVALRCDPISGHVSLFWYQQALGQGPEFLTYFQNEAQLDKSGLPSDRFFAERPEGSVSTLKIQRTQQEDSAVYLCASSLVGGSGNTIYFGEGSWLTVV.

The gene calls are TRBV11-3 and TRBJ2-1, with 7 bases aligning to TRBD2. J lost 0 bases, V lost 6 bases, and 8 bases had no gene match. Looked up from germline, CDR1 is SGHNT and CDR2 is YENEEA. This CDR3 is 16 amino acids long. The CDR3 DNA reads TGTGCCAGCAGTCATAGAAGCGGGAACTCCTACAATGAGCAGTTCTTC. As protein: CASSHRSGNSYNEQFF.

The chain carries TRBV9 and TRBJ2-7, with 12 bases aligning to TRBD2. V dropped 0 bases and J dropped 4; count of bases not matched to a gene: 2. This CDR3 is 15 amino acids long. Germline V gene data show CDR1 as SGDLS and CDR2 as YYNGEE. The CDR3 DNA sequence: TGTGCCAGCAGCGTAGGGACTAGCGGGACATACGAGCAGTACTTC. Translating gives CASSVGTSGTYEQYF.

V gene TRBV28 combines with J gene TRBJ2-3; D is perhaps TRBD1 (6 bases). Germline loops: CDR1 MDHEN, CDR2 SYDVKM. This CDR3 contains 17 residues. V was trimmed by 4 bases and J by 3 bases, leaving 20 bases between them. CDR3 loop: CASSSTEDSFWTDTQYF. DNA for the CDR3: TGTGCCAGCAGTTCCACCGAGGACAGTTTCTGGACAGATACGCAGTATTTT.

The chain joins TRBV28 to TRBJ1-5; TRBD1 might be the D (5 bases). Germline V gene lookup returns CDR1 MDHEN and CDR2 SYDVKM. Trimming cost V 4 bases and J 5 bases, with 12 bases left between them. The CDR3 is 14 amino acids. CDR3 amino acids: CASSYGGIDQPQHF. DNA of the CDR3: TGTGCCAGCAGTTACGGGGGGATTGATCAGCCCCAGCATTTT.

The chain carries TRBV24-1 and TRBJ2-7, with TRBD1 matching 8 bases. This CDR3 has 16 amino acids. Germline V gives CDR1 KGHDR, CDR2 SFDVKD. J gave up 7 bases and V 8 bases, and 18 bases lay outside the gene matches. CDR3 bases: TGTGCCACCATTCAAAGACAGGGGAACCGTCCATTTGAGCAGTACTTC. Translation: CATIQRQGNRPFEQYF.

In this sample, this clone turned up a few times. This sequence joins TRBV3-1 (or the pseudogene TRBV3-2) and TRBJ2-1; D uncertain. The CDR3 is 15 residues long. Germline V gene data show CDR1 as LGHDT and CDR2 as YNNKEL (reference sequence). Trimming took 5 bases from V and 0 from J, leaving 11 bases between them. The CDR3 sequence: CASSLTPSSYNEQFF. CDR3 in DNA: TGTGCCAGCAGCTTGACACCGAGCTCCTACAATGAGCAGTTCTTC.

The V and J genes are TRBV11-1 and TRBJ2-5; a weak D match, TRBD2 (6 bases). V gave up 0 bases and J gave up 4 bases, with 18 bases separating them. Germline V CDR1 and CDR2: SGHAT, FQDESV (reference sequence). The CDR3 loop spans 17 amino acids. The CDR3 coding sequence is TGTGCCAGCAGCTTAGCATTACCGGGAGCCAGAATAGAGACCCAGTACTTC. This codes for CASSLALPGARIETQYF.

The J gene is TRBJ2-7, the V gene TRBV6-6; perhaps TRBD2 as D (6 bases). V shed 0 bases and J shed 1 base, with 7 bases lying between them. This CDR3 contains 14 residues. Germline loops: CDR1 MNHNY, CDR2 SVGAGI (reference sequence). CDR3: CASSYSEGSYEQYF. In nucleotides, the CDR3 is TGTGCCAGCAGTTACTCGGAGGGGTCCTACGAGCAGTACTTC.

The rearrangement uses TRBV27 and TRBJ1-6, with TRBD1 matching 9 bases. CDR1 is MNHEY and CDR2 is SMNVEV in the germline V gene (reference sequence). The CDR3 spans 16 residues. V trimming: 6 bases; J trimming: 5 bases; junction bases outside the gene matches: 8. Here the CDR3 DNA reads TGTGCCAGCAGCACGGACAGGGGCCACCATAATTCACCCCTCCACTTT. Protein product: CASSTDRGHHNSPLHF.

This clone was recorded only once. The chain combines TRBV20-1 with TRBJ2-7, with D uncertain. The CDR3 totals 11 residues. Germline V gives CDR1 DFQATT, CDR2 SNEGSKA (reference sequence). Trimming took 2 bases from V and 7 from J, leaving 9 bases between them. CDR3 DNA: TGCAGTGCTAGACCCACTCTTGAGCAGTACTTC. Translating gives CSARPTLEQYF.

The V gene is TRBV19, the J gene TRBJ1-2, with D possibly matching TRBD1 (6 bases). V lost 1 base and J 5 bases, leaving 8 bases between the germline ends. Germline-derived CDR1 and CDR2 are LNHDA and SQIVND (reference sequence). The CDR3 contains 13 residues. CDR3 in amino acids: CASSIGGPYGYTF. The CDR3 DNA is TGTGCCAGTAGTATAGGGGGGCCATATGGCTACACCTTC. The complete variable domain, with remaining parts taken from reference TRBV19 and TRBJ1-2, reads DGGITQSPKYLFRKEGQNVTLSCEQNLNHDAMYWYRQDPGQGLRLIYYSQIVNDFQKGDIAEGYSVSREKKESFPLTVTSAQKNPTAFYLCASSIGGPYGYTFGSGTRLTVV.

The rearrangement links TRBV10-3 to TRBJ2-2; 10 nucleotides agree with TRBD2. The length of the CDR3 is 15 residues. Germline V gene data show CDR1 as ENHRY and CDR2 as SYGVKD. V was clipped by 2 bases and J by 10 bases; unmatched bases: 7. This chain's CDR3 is CAISETAGGPPELFF. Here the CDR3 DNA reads TGTGCCATCAGTGAGACAGCGGGAGGGCCCCCGGAGCTGTTTTTT.

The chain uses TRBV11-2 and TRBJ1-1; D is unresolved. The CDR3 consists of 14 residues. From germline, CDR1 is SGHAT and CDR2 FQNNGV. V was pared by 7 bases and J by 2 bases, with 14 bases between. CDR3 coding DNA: TGTGCCAGCACCTCTGGCAGGTCCAACACTGAAGCTTTCTTT. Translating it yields CASTSGRSNTEAFF.

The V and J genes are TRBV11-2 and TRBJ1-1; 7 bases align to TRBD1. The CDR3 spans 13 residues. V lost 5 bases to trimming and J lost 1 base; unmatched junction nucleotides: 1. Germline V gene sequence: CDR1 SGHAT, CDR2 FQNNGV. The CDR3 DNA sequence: TGTGCCAGCAGCCGGGACAGGAACACTGAAGCTTTCTTT. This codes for CASSRDRNTEAFF.

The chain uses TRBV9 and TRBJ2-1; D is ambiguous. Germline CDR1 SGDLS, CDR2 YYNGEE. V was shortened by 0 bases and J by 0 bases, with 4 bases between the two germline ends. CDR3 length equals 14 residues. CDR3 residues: CASSVVDSYNEQFF. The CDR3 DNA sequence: TGTGCCAGCAGCGTAGTAGACTCCTACAATGAGCAGTTCTTC.

CDR3 nucleotides: TGTGCCAGCAGTTCCGGACAGGTCTCCTACAATGAGCAGTTCTTC. This sequence encodes CASSSGQVSYNEQFF. The chain links TRBV6-5 to TRBJ2-1; 7 nucleotides match TRBD1. The CDR3 loop spans 15 amino acids. J gave up 0 bases and V 4 bases, and 3 bases lay outside the gene matches. The germline CDR1 and CDR2 sequences are MNHEY and SVGAGI.

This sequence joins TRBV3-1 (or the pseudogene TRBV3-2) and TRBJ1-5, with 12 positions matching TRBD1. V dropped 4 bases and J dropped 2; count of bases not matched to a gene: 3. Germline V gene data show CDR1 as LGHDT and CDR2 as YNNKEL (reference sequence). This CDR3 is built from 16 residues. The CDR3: CASSLGTGGGNQPQHF. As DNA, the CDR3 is TGTGCCAGCAGCCTCGGGACAGGGGGCGGCAATCAGCCCCAGCATTTT.

The CDR3 region is CASSPLGLAGERAETQYF. As DNA, the CDR3 is TGTGCCAGCAGCCCGTTGGGACTAGCGGGCGAGCGGGCAGAGACCCAGTACTTC. The chain couples TRBV3-1 (or the pseudogene TRBV3-2) to TRBJ2-5, with TRBD2 matching 12 bases. There are 18 residues in the CDR3. Trimming took 4 bases from V and 4 from J; bases not matched to a gene: 13. Germline V lookup: CDR1 LGHDT, CDR2 YNNKEL (reference sequence).

The DNA for the CDR3 is TGTGCCAGCAGCGAAGACTTCAATGAGCAGTTCTTC. It encodes CASSEDFNEQFF. The V and J genes are TRBV7-2 and TRBJ2-1; D not certain. The CDR3 covers 12 residues. With 5 bases removed from V and 6 bases from J, the gap between germline ends came to 8 bases. The V gene's germline CDR1 is SGHTA and CDR2 FQGNSA.

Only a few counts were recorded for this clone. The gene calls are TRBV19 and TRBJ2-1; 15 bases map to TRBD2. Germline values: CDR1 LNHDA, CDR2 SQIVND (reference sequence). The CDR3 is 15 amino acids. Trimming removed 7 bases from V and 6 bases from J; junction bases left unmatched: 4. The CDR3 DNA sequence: TGTGCCAGTATCGGGACTAGCGGGAGGTTCAATGAGCAGTTCTTC. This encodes CASIGTSGRFNEQFF.

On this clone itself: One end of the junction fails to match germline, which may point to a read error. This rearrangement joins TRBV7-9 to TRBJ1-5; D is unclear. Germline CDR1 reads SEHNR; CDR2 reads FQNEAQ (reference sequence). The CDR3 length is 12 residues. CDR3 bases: TGTGCCAGCAGCTTCCTTGGTCAGGCCCAGCATTTT. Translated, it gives CASSFLGQAQHF.

As DNA, the CDR3 is TGTGCCAGTAGTATACTTGGACAGGGGTCCACAGATACGCAGTATTTT. The encoded protein is CASSILGQGSTDTQYF. The V gene is TRBV19, the J gene TRBJ2-3; 9 bases align to TRBD1. The junction had 5 bases not matched to a gene; V was cut back by 2 bases and J by 2 bases. The germline gives CDR1 LNHDA, CDR2 SQIVND (reference sequence). The CDR3 is 16 residues long.

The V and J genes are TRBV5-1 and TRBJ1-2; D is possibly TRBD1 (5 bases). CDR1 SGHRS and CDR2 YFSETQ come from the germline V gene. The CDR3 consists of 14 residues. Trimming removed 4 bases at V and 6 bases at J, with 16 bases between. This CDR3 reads CASSPPQVSNGYTF. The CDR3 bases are TGCGCCAGCAGCCCCCCACAGGTTTCAAATGGCTACACCTTC.

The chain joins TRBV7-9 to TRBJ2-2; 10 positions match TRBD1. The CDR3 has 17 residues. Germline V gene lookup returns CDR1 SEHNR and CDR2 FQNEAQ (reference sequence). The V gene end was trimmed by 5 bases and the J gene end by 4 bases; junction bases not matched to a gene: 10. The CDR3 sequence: CASSILMGTGATGELFF. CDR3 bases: TGTGCCAGCAGCATCCTAATGGGGACAGGGGCCACCGGGGAGCTGTTTTTT.